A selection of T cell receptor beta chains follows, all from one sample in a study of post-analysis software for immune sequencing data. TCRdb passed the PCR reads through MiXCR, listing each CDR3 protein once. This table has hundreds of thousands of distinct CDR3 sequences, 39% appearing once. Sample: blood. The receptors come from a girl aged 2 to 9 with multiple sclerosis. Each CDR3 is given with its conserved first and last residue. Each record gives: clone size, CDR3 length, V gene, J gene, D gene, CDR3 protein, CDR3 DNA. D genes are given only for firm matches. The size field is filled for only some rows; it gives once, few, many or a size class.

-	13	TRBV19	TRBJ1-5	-	CATKVGSNQPQHF	TGTGCCACCAAAGTGGGGAGCAATCAGCCCCAGCATTTT
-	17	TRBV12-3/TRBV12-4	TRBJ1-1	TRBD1	CASSPPGTGGPNTEAFF	TGTGCCAGCAGTCCTCCCGGGACAGGGGGCCCCAACACTGAAGCTTTCTTT
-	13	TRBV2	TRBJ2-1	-	CASSEWGYNEQFF	TGTGCCAGCAGTGAATGGGGGTACAATGAGCAGTTCTTC
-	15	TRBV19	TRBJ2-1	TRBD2	CASSMVGLAIDEQFF	TGTGCCAGTAGTATGGTGGGACTAGCGATCGATGAGCAGTTCTTC
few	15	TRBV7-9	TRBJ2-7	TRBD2	CASSLGASGNYEQYF	TGTGCCAGCAGCTTAGGGGCTAGCGGGAACTACGAGCAGTACTTC
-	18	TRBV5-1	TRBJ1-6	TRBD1	CASSLGLRTGNFNSPLHF	TGCGCCAGCAGCTTGGGTCTTCGGACAGGGAATTTTAATTCACCCCTCCACTTT
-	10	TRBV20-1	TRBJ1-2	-	CSAPVRGYTF	TGCAGTGCCCCGGTCCGGGGCTACACCTTC
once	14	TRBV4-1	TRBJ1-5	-	CASSQFSGNQPQHF	TGCGCCAGCAGCCAATTCTCCGGCAATCAGCCCCAGCATTTT
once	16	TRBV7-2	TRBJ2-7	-	CASSPTDSVPSYEQYF	TGTGCCAGCAGCCCCACGGACAGCGTCCCCTCCTACGAGCAGTACTTC
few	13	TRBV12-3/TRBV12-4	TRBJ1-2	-	CASSFRKDYGYTF	TGTGCCAGCAGTTTTCGGAAAGACTATGGCTACACCTTC
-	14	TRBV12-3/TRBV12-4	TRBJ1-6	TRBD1	CASSPDRGNSPLHF	TGTGCCAGCAGCCCGGACAGGGGAAATTCACCCCTCCACTTT
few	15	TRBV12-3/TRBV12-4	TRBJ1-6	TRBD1	CASSQRTGYNSPLHF	TGTGCCAGCAGTCAACGGACAGGGTATAATTCACCCCTCCACTTT
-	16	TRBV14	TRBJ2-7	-	CASSRGLGHYSYEQYF	TGTGCCAGCAGCCGGGGCTTGGGACATTACTCCTACGAGCAGTACTTC
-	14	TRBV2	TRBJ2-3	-	CASSVSGGADTQYF	TGTGCCAGCAGTGTTTCAGGGGGGGCAGATACGCAGTATTTT
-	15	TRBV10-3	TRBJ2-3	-	CAISERPGGTDTQYF	TGTGCCATCAGTGAAAGGCCAGGGGGCACAGATACGCAGTATTTT
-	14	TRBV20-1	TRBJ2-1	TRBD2	CSARDSGRSDEQFF	TGCAGTGCTAGGGACAGCGGGAGGAGCGACGAGCAGTTCTTC
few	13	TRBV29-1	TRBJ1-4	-	CSVAAGSHEKLFF	TGCAGCGTTGCCGCGGGGTCCCATGAAAAACTGTTTTTT
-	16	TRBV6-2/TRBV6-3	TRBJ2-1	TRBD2	CASSYGGLAGVNEQFF	TGTGCCAGCAGTTACGGGGGACTAGCGGGAGTCAATGAGCAGTTCTTC
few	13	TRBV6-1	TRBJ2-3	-	CASSVPVARHLYF	TGTGCCAGCAGTGTCCCCGTGGCCCGTCACTTGTATTTT
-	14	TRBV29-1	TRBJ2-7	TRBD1	CSVRTGGSSYEQYF	TGCAGCGTCCGTACAGGGGGTTCATCCTACGAGCAGTACTTC